These 10 T cell receptor beta chains came from one sample sequenced in a study of spatial heterogeneity in lung cancer. In TCRdb, the 5' RACE reads were re-called with MiXCR into one record per CDR3 protein. The data show about 35,000 distinct CDR3 sequences, approximately 3% seen once. Time point defined: sample taken at primary tumor resection. The sequencing used normal lung tissue next to the tumor, collected at surgery. Receptor source: a male donor with early-stage non-small cell lung cancer.

This clonotype was detected many times. The V gene is TRBV6-5, the J gene TRBJ2-2; D is possibly TRBD2 (6 bases). The V and J ends lost 5 bases and 5 bases respectively, with 12 bases between them. This CDR3 comprises 14 residues. Germline V gene lookup returns CDR1 MNHEY and CDR2 SVGAGI. The CDR3 DNA reads TGTGCCAGCAGTCGAAATGCGGGAACCGGGGAGCTGTTTTTT. Its protein is CASSRNAGTGELFF.

This clonotype was seen repeatedly, ten times or more. The V gene is TRBV12-3 or TRBV12-4, the J gene TRBJ2-5; 9 bases align to TRBD2. V shed 6 bases and J 2 bases; nucleotides not matched to a gene: 10. The CDR3 loop spans 16 amino acids. The CDR3 sequence: CASSSGRLAGQETQYF. The CDR3 region has the DNA TGTGCCAGCAGCTCAGGTCGGCTAGCGGGGCAAGAGACCCAGTACTTC.

The chain joins TRBV6-6 to TRBJ2-1, with D tentatively TRBD2 (6 bases). V lost 5 bases to trimming and J lost 7 bases, with 9 bases between them. From germline, CDR1 is MNHNY and CDR2 SVGAGI (reference sequence). This CDR3 comprises 12 residues. The CDR3 reads CASSPLANEQFF. The CDR3 bases are TGTGCCAGCAGTCCTCTAGCGAATGAGCAGTTCTTC.

This clonotype has ten or more counts. V usage is TRBV21-1 and J usage is TRBJ2-7. TRBV21-1 is a pseudogene segment. This CDR3 has 15 residues. In nucleotides, the CDR3 is TGTGCCAGCAGCAAAGTAGAGGCGGTGACCTACGAGCAGTACTTC. Protein sequence: CASSKVEAVTYEQYF.

This clonotype was seen repeatedly, ten times or more. The V gene is TRBV10-2, the J gene TRBJ1-2, with a possible D match to TRBD1 (6 bases). The CDR3 contains 12 residues. With 5 bases removed from V and 8 bases from J, the gap between germline ends came to 12 bases. Germline lookup yields CDR1 WSHSY and CDR2 SAAADI. This CDR3 reads CASSQLTGGYTF. The DNA of the CDR3 is TGCGCCAGCAGTCAATTGACAGGCGGCTACACCTTC.

This clonotype occurred many times. The rearrangement uses TRBV6-2 or TRBV6-3 and TRBJ1-5; D gene unclear. Trimming cost V 6 bases and J 8 bases, with 17 bases left between them. Germline V gives CDR1 MNHEY, CDR2 SVGEGT. The CDR3 is 14 residues long. CDR3 protein: CASSPLEGWEPQHF. As DNA, the CDR3 is TGTGCCAGCAGCCCGCTTGAGGGCTGGGAGCCCCAGCATTTT.

This clonotype was counted many times. The gene calls are TRBV14 and TRBJ2-3, with 7 bases matching TRBD2. CDR1 is SGHDN, CDR2 FVKESK, per germline. The length of the CDR3 is 16 residues. J lost 0 bases, V lost 1 base, and 4 bases had no gene match. CDR3: CASSQVAGASTDTQYF. The CDR3 DNA reads TGTGCCAGCAGCCAAGTAGCGGGCGCTAGCACAGATACGCAGTATTTT.

This clonotype has ten or more counts. The V and J genes are TRBV7-2 and TRBJ2-5; D unclear. CDR1 and CDR2 from the germline V gene are SGHTA and FQGNSA. The CDR3 is 15 residues long. V lost 1 base to trimming and J lost 1 base, with 10 bases between them. The CDR3 reads CASSLGHGLQETQYF. The CDR3 DNA sequence: TGTGCCAGCAGCTTAGGGCACGGGCTCCAAGAGACCCAGTACTTC. The complete variable domain, with remaining parts taken from reference TRBV7-2 and TRBJ2-5, reads GAGVSQSPSNKVTEKGKDVELRCDPISGHTALYWYRQSLGQGLEFLIYFQGNSAPDKSGLPSDRFSAERTGGSVSTLTIQRTQQEDSAVYLCASSLGHGLQETQYFGPGTRLLVL.

This clonotype has just a few counts. The chain has TRBV27 and TRBJ2-4; possibly TRBD2 for D (6 bases). The CDR3 is 17 residues long. V dropped 5 bases and J dropped 6 bases, with 23 bases sitting between them. Per germline, CDR1 MNHEY and CDR2 SMNVEV (reference sequence). CDR3 sequence (DNA): TGTGCCAGCAGTCCCTTGCGAGGGAGGTTACCGACAAACATTCAGTACTTC. The encoded protein is CASSPLRGRLPTNIQYF.

This clonotype appeared many times. The J gene is TRBJ2-7, the V gene TRBV27, with no clear D. Trimming took off 0 bases at V and 5 bases at J, with 8 bases between the two ends. Looked up from germline, CDR1 is MNHEY and CDR2 is SMNVEV (reference sequence). CDR3 length equals 13 residues. The CDR3 region has the DNA TGTGCCAGCAGTTTATCGGAGAAGAACGAGCAGTACTTC. Its protein product is CASSLSEKNEQYF.